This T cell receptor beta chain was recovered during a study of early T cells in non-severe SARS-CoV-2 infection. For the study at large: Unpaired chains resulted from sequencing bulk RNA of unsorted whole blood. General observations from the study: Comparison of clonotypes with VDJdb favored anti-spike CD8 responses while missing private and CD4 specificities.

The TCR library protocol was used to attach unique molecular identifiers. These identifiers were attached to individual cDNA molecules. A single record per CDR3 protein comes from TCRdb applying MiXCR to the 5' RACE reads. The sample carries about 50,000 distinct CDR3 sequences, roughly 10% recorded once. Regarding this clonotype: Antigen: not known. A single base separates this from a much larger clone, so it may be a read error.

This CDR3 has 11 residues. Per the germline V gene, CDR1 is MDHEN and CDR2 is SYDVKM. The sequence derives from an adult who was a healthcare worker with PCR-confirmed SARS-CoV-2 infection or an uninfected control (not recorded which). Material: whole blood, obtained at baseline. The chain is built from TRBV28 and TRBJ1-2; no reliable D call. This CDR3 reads CASSSPNGYAF. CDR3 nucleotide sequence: TGTGCCAGCAGTTCCCCTAATGGCTACGCCTTC.